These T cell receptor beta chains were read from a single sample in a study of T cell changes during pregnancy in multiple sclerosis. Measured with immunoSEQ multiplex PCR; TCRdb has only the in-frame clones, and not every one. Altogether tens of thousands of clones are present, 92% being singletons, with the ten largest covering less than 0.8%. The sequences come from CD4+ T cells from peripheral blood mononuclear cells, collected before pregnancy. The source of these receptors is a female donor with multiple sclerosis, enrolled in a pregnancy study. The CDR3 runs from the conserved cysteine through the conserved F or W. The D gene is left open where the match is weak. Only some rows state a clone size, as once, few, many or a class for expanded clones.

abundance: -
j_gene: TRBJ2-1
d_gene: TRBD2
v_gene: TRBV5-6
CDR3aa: CASSYNGLARIYNEQFF
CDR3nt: TGTGCCAGCAGCTATAATGGACTAGCTCGGATATACAATGAGCAGTTCTTC

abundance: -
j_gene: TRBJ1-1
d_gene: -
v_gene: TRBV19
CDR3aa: CASSTNIMNTEAFF
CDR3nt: TGTGCCAGTAGTACCAACATAATGAACACTGAAGCTTTCTTT

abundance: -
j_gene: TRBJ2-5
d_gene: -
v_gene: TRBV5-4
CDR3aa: CASSLAGRPRGETQYF
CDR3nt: TGTGCCAGCAGCTTGGCTGGACGGCCCCGAGGGGAGACCCAGTACTTC

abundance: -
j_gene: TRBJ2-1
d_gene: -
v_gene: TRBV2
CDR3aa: CATIWGGSYNEQFF
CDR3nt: TGTGCCACCATTTGGGGAGGTAGCTACAATGAGCAGTTCTTC

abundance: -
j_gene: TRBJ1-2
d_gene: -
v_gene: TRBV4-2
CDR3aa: CASSQQGEYGYTF
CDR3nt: TGTGCCAGCAGCCAACAAGGGGAATATGGCTACACCTTC

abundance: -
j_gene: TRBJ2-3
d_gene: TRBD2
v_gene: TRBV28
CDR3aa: CASSLLPTSGRARLTDTQYF
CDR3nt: TGTGCCAGCAGCCTATTACCGACTAGCGGGAGGGCCCGGCTTACAGATACGCAGTATTTT

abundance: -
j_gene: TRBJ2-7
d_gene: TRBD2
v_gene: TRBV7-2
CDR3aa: CASSPAPSGSYEQYF
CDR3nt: TGTGCCAGCAGCCCCGCCCCTAGCGGTTCCTACGAGCAGTACTTC

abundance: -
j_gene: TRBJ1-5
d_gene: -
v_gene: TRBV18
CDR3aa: CASSLRGGPQHF
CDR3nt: TGTGCCAGCTCACTAAGAGGGGGGCCCCAGCATTTT

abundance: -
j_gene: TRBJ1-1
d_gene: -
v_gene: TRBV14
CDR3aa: CASSQVRGNTEAFF
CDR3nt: TGTGCCAGCAGCCAAGTTCGCGGGAACACTGAAGCTTTCTTT

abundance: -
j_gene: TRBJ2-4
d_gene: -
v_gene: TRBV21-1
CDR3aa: CASSSLPGGGGNIQYF
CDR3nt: TGTGCCAGCAGCTCCCTCCCGGGGGGTGGGGGAAACATTCAGTACTTC

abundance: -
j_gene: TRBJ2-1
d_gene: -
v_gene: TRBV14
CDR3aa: CASSQDLGSYNEQFF
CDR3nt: TGTGCCAGCAGCCAAGACCTCGGGAGTTACAATGAGCAGTTCTTC

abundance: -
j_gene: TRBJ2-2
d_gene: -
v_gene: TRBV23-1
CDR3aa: CASSQSASAYGTGELFF
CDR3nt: TGCGCCAGCAGTCAATCAGCGAGTGCCTACGGGACCGGGGAGCTGTTTTTT

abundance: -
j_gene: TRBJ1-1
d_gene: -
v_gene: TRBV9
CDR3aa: CASSVGAQGENKAFF
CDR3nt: TGTGCCAGCAGCGTAGGAGCACAGGGCGAGAATAAAGCTTTCTTT

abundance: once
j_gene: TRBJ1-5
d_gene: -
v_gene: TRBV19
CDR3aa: CASRGANQPQHF
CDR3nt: TGTGCCAGTAGGGGGGCTAATCAGCCCCAGCATTTT

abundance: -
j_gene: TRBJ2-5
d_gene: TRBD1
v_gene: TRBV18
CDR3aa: CASSATGARETQYF
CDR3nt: TGTGCCAGCTCGGCTACAGGGGCCCGGGAGACCCAGTACTTC

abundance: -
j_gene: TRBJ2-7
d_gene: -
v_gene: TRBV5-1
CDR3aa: CASSQAWSAYEQYF
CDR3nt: TGCGCCAGCAGCCAGGCCTGGTCAGCCTACGAGCAGTACTTC

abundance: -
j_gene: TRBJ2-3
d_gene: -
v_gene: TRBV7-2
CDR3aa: CASSPWGPTDTQYF
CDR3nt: TGTGCCAGCAGCCCGTGGGGGCCAACAGATACGCAGTATTTT

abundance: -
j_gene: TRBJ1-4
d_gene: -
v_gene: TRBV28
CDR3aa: CASSLVHVGSDEKLFF
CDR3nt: TGTGCCAGCAGTTTGGTGCACGTCGGGTCGGATGAAAAACTGTTTTTT

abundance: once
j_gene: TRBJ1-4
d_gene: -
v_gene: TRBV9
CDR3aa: CASSVAPQGPWTNEKLFF
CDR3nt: TGTGCCAGCAGCGTAGCTCCCCAGGGCCCCTGGACTAATGAAAAACTGTTTTTT

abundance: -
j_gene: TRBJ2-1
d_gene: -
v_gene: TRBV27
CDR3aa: CASSPGWDNRINEQFF
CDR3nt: TGTGCCAGCAGCCCGGGTTGGGACAACCGCATCAATGAGCAGTTCTTC

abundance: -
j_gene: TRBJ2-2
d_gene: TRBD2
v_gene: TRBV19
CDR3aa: CASSIAWGLAGAGELFF
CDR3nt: TGTGCCAGTAGTATAGCCTGGGGGCTAGCGGGAGCCGGGGAGCTGTTTTTT

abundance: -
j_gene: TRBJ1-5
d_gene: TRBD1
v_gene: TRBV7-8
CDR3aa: CASSHNRDRHQPQHF
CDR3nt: TGTGCCAGCAGCCACAACCGGGACAGACATCAGCCCCAGCATTTT

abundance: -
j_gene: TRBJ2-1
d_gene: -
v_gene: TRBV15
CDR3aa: CATSGTRGLYNEQFF
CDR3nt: TGTGCCACCAGCGGCACCAGGGGTCTCTACAATGAACAGTTCTTC

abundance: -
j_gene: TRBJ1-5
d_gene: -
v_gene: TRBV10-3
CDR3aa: CAISESDIPNQPQHF
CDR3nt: TGTGCCATCAGTGAATCGGACATTCCGAATCAGCCCCAGCATTTT

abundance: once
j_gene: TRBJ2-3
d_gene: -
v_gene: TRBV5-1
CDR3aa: CASSRGADLFWYF
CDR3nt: TGCGCCAGCAGCCGGGGGGCGGACCTTTTTTGGTATTTT

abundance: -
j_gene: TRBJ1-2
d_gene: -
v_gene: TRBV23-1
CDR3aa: CASSHRGPREQPQISYDYGYTF
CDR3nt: TGCGCCAGCAGTCACCGAGGCCCCCGGGAGCAGCCCCAAATCTCCTACGACTATGGCTACACCTTC

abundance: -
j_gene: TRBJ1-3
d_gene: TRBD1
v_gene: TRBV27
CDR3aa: CASRTGASGNTIYF
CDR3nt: TGTGCCAGCAGGACAGGGGCGTCTGGAAACACCATATATTTT

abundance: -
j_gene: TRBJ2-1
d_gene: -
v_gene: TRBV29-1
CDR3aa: CSVDFGAGQFF
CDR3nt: TGCAGCGTTGATTTCGGCGCGGGACAGTTCTTC

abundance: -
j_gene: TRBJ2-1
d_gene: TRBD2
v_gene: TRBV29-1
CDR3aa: CSVVWPSGAYNEQFF
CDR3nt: TGCAGCGTTGTATGGCCTAGCGGAGCCTACAATGAGCAGTTCTTC

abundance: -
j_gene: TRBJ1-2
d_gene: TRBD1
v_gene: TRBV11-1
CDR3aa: CASSRYRGYYGYTF
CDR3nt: TGTGCCAGCAGCAGATACAGGGGATACTATGGCTACACCTTC

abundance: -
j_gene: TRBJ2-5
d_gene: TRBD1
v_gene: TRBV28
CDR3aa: CASSRGQGKTQYF
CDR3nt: TGTGCCAGCAGTAGGGGACAGGGGAAGACCCAGTACTTC

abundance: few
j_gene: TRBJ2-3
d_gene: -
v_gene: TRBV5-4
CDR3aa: CASSLVVTSSTDTQYF
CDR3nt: TGTGCCAGCAGCTTGGTTGTGACTTCTAGCACAGATACGCAGTATTTT